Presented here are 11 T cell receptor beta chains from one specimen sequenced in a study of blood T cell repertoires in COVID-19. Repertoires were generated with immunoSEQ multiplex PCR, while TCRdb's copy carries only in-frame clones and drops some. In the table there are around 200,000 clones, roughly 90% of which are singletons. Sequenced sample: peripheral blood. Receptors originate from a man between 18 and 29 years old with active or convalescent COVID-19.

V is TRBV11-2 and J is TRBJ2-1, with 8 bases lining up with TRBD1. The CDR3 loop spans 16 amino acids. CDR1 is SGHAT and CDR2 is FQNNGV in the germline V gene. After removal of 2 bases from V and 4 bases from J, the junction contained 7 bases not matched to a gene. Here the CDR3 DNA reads TGTGCCAGCAGCTTATCAGGGGGCTCTTTATACAATGAGCAGTTCTTC. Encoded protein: CASSLSGGSLYNEQFF. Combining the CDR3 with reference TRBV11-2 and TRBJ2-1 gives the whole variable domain EAGVAQSPRYKIIEKRQSVAFWCNPISGHATLYWYQQILGQGPKLLIQFQNNGVVDDSQLPKDRFSAERLKGVDSTLKIQPAKLEDSAVYLCASSLSGGSLYNEQFFGPGTRLTVL.

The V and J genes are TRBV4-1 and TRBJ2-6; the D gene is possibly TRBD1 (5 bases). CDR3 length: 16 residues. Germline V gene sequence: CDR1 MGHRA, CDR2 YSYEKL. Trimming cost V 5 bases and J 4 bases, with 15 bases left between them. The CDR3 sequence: CASSATGPPGANVLTF. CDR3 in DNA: TGCGCCAGCAGCGCAACAGGTCCCCCCGGGGCCAACGTCCTGACTTTC.

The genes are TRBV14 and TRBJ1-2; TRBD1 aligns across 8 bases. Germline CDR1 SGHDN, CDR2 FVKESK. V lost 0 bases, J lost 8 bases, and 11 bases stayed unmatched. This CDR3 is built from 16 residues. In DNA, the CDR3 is TGTGCCAGCAGCCAAGATCCTTCAGGGGGCGGCGAGGGCTACACCTTC. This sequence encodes CASSQDPSGGGEGYTF.

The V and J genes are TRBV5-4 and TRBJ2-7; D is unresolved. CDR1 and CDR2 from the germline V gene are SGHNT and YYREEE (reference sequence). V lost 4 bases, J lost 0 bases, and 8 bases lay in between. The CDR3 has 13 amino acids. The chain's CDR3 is CASSKLSSYEQYF. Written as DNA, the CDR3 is TGTGCCAGCAGCAAGCTGAGCTCCTACGAGCAGTACTTC.

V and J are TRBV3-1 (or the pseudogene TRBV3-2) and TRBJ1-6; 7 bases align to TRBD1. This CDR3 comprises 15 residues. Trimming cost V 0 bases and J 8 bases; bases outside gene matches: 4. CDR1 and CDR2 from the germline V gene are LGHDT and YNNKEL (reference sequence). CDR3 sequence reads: CASSQEDRVYSPLHF. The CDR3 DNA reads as TGTGCCAGCAGCCAAGAAGACAGGGTCTATTCACCCCTCCACTTT.

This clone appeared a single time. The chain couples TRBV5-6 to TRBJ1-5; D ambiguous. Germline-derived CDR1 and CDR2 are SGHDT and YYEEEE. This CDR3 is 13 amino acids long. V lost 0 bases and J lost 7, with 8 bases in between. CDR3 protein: CASSLGGEQPQHF. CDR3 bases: TGTGCCAGCAGCTTGGGGGGAGAACAGCCCCAGCATTTT.

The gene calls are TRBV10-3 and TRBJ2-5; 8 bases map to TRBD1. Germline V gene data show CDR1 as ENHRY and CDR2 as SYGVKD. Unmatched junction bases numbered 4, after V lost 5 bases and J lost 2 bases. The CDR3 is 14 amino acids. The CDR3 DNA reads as TGTGCCATCAGTAGGGACAGGAATCAAGAGACCCAGTACTTC. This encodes CAISRDRNQETQYF.

DNA for the CDR3: TGTGCCACCAGCAGGGATGACTCGCCCCAGCATTTT. Amino acids: CATSRDDSPQHF. This chain uses TRBV15 with TRBJ1-5; D unclear. V gave up 3 bases and J gave up 9 bases, with 9 bases separating them. Germline values: CDR1 LNHNV, CDR2 YYDKDF (reference sequence). The length of the CDR3 is 12 residues.

The CDR3 region has the DNA TGTGCCAGTAGTATCAGCGGGACTCGCGGGAGGGAGCTGTTTTTT. Translated: CASSISGTRGRELFF. The chain uses TRBV19 and TRBJ2-2, with 7 bases lining up with TRBD2. Per germline, CDR1 LNHDA and CDR2 SQIVND (reference sequence). This CDR3 is built from 15 residues. J gave up 9 bases and V 3 bases, and 10 bases lay outside the gene matches.

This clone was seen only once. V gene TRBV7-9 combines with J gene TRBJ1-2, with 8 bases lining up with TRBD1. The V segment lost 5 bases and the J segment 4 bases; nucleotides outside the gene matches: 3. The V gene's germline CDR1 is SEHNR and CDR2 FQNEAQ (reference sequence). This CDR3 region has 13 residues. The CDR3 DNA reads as TGTGCCAGCAGCCAAGACAGGGGCTATGGCTACACCTTC. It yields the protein CASSQDRGYGYTF.

CDR3: CAWGTGSGETQYF. CDR3 nucleotides: TGTGCCTGGGGGACAGGGTCTGGAGAGACCCAGTACTTC. The chain employs TRBV30 and TRBJ2-5; 9 bases agree with TRBD1. With 5 bases clipped from V and 4 bases from J, the junction kept 5 bases outside the gene matches. Germline values: CDR1 GTSNPN, CDR2 SVGIG (reference sequence). The CDR3 has 13 amino acids.